One and the same sample provided the 18 T cell receptor beta chains below, sequenced in a study of T cell repertoires in ileal Crohn's disease. Profiling relied on immunoSEQ multiplex PCR, and the TCRdb table lists in-frame clones only, not all of them. The sample carries fewer than 6,000 clones, around 86% recorded once. Sample: ileal tissue. The receptors derive from an adult with Crohn's disease.

V gene TRBV7-9 combines with J gene TRBJ2-2, with a weak D call TRBD2 (5 bases). The CDR3 loop spans 14 amino acids. Between the trimmed V and J ends, which lost 1 base and 6 bases, there was a span of 9 bases. CDR1 is SEHNR and CDR2 is FQNEAQ in the germline V gene (reference sequence). This chain's CDR3 is CASSLVSGAGELFF. The CDR3 DNA reads TGTGCCAGCAGCTTAGTGTCCGGGGCCGGGGAGCTGTTTTTT.

Sample share makes this clone large. The chain employs TRBV13 and TRBJ2-7, with 15 bases lining up with TRBD2. CDR1 is PRHDT and CDR2 is FYEKMQ in the germline V gene (reference sequence). The CDR3 spans 19 residues. Unmatched junction bases numbered 17, after V lost 6 bases and J lost 5 bases. Here the CDR3 DNA reads TGTGCCAGCAGTAAAGCCGGGACTAGCGGGGGGCCCGCTTTTGACGAGCAGTACTTC. Protein: CASSKAGTSGGPAFDEQYF.

The chain is built from TRBV5-4 and TRBJ2-1; 7 bases agree with TRBD2. V trimming: 4 bases; J trimming: 14 bases; junction bases outside the gene matches: 9. The germline CDR1 and CDR2 sequences are SGHNT and YYREEE (reference sequence). The CDR3 spans 12 residues. Here the CDR3 reads CASSTRGLAEFF. Written as DNA, the CDR3 is TGTGCCAGCAGCACCCGCGGGCTAGCGGAGTTCTTC.

The V gene is TRBV28, the J gene TRBJ1-6, with D possibly TRBD1 on 6 matching bases. Germline-derived CDR1 and CDR2 are MDHEN and SYDVKM. There are 14 residues in the CDR3. V was cut by 10 bases and J by 3 bases, with 13 bases left in between. The CDR3 here is CATGGPLYNSPLHF. For the CDR3, the DNA is TGTGCCACGGGGGGGCCCCTCTATAATTCACCCCTCCACTTT.

The J gene is TRBJ1-4, the V gene TRBV11-2; TRBD1 matches 9 bases. The germline V gene encodes CDR1 SGHAT and CDR2 FQNNGV. The CDR3 totals 16 residues. V lost 0 bases, J lost 8 bases, and 7 bases stayed unmatched. CDR3 in amino acids: CASSLDLGQGFEKLFF. The CDR3 bases are TGTGCCAGCAGCTTAGATCTCGGACAGGGGTTCGAAAAACTGTTTTTT. Full variable domain (outside the CDR3, taken from reference TRBV11-2 and TRBJ1-4): EAGVAQSPRYKIIEKRQSVAFWCNPISGHATLYWYQQILGQGPKLLIQFQNNGVVDDSQLPKDRFSAERLKGVDSTLKIQPAKLEDSAVYLCASSLDLGQGFEKLFFGSGTQLSVL.

This chain uses TRBV5-1 with TRBJ2-1; 16 nucleotides line up with TRBD2. The CDR3 extends over 15 amino acids. The junction had 6 bases not matched to a gene; V was cut back by 7 bases and J by 8 bases. CDR1 SGHRS and CDR2 YFSETQ come from the germline V gene. The CDR3 sequence is CASGAGTSGRDEQFF. CDR3 nucleotide sequence: TGCGCCAGCGGAGCCGGGACTAGCGGGAGGGATGAGCAGTTCTTC.

V usage is TRBV29-1 and J usage is TRBJ2-1; a weak D match, TRBD1 (6 bases). There are 13 residues in the CDR3. The V end was cut by 4 bases, the J end by 4 bases, with 11 bases between. Germline loops: CDR1 SQVTM, CDR2 ANQGSEA. CDR3 DNA: TGCAGCGTTGTCCGGACAGTTTACAATGAGCAGTTCTTC. Protein: CSVVRTVYNEQFF.

The chain is built from TRBV5-4 and TRBJ2-5, with D possibly matching TRBD2 (6 bases). The CDR3 sequence is 14 residues long. Germline CDR1 is SGHNT and CDR2 is YYREEE (reference sequence). Trimming took off 4 bases at V and 1 base at J, with 11 bases between the two ends. In DNA form, the CDR3 reads TGTGCCAGCAGCCCAGACGGGGGCCAAGAGACCCAGTACTTC. Translating gives CASSPDGGQETQYF. Full variable domain (remainder filled in from reference TRBV5-4 and TRBJ2-5): ETGVTQSPTHLIKTRGQQVTLRCSSQSGHNTVSWYQQALGQGPQFIFQYYREEENGRGNFPPRFSGLQFPNYSSELNVNALELDDSALYLCASSPDGGQETQYFGPGTRLLVL.

The chain has TRBV9 and TRBJ2-3, with D possibly TRBD2 on 5 matching bases. CDR1 is SGDLS, CDR2 YYNGEE, per germline. The CDR3 has 14 residues. The V and J ends lost 2 bases and 2 bases respectively, with 9 bases between them. DNA for the CDR3: TGTGCCAGCAGCGTTACCGGGAACACAGATACGCAGTATTTT. It encodes CASSVTGNTDTQYF.

This clone appeared once. This chain links TRBV4-3 with TRBJ2-1, with 11 bases identical to TRBD1. The CDR3 is 16 residues long. The germline gives CDR1 LGHNA, CDR2 YSLEER. V was pared by 3 bases and J by 7 bases, with 8 bases of the junction left unmatched. DNA of the CDR3: TGCGCCAGCAGCCATGGGACAGGGGGAAGAAAAAATGAGCAGTTCTTC. Its translation is CASSHGTGGRKNEQFF.

V is TRBV7-8 and J is TRBJ2-3; D remains unclear. CDR1 is SGHVS and CDR2 is FQNEAQ in the germline V gene. The CDR3 totals 17 residues. V was shortened by 4 bases and J by 3 bases, with 20 bases between the two germline ends. CDR3 sequence reads: CASSSGFIGVRTDTQYF. The CDR3 nucleotides are TGTGCCAGCAGCTCAGGTTTCATTGGGGTTAGAACAGATACGCAGTATTTT.

This clone came up once. The V and J genes are TRBV28 and TRBJ1-5; possible D gene TRBD1, 5 bases. Germline V lookup: CDR1 MDHEN, CDR2 SYDVKM. V was trimmed by 8 bases and J by 2 bases, leaving 10 bases between them. This CDR3 is 13 amino acids long. As DNA, the CDR3 is TGTGCCAGCGGTAGACAGCGCAATCAGCCCCAGCATTTT. It codes for CASGRQRNQPQHF.

V gene TRBV2 combines with J gene TRBJ2-1; TRBD1 matches 7 bases. Germline CDR1 and CDR2: SNHLY and FYNNEI. The CDR3 totals 15 residues. The V gene end was trimmed by 5 bases and the J gene end by 5 bases; junction bases not matched to a gene: 9. CDR3 bases: TGTGCCAGCAGTCGTCCCCCGGGACAGCACAATGAGCAGTTCTTC. The encoded protein is CASSRPPGQHNEQFF.

V is TRBV5-5 and J is TRBJ2-1; D perhaps matches TRBD1 (5 bases). The V and J ends lost 0 bases and 3 bases respectively, with 10 bases between them. Germline CDR1 and CDR2: SGHKS and YYEKEE (reference sequence). This CDR3 is built from 15 residues. CDR3 nucleotides: TGTGCCAGCAGCTTGGAGGGGATCGACTACAATGAGCAGTTCTTC. Translating gives CASSLEGIDYNEQFF.

The genes are TRBV7-6 and TRBJ1-5, with D possibly being TRBD1 (5 bases). The CDR3 is 14 amino acids. The V gene's germline CDR1 is SGHVS and CDR2 FNYEAQ. The germline V and J ends were trimmed by 5 bases and 1 base, with 9 bases remaining between them. CDR3 DNA: TGTGCCAGCAGCCCGGGACGGAGCAATCAGCCCCAGCATTTT. This translates into CASSPGRSNQPQHF.

The rearrangement links TRBV9 to TRBJ1-4; D possibly corresponds to TRBD1 (5 bases). V lost 5 bases and J 3 bases, leaving 14 bases between the germline ends. The CDR3 extends over 15 amino acids. Germline V CDR1 and CDR2: SGDLS, YYNGEE. CDR3 nucleotide sequence: TGTGCCAGCAGTCCCCGGGGGGACGCTAATGAAAAACTGTTTTTT. It codes for CASSPRGDANEKLFF.

The V and J genes are TRBV5-6 and TRBJ1-2, with 7 positions matching TRBD1. Per germline, CDR1 SGHDT and CDR2 YYEEEE. This CDR3 has 12 amino acids. The junction had 5 bases not matched to a gene; V was cut back by 3 bases and J by 9 bases. As DNA, the CDR3 is TGTGCCAGCAGCTCGACAGGGTTTCGCTACACCTTC. Amino acids: CASSSTGFRYTF.

The sample holds a few counts of this clone. The chain is built from TRBV11-2 and TRBJ2-7; a weak D match, TRBD2 (6 bases). The V gene's germline CDR1 is SGHAT and CDR2 FQNNGV. V dropped 6 bases and J dropped 5 bases, with 11 bases sitting between them. This CDR3 is built from 12 residues. For the CDR3, the DNA is TGTGCCAGCAGGGGACTCGCCCACGAGCAGTACTTC. This gives the protein CASRGLAHEQYF.